This TCR beta chain came from a study of response to subunit inactivated influenza vaccine. The length of the CDR3 is 14 residues. The V and J ends lost 2 bases and 2 bases respectively, with 7 bases between them. CDR1 SGHVS and CDR2 FQNEAQ come from the germline V gene. This clonotype has only a few counts. TCRdb redid the calling of the RT-PCR reads with MiXCR, one entry per CDR3 protein. In the table there are roughly 570,000 distinct CDR3 sequences, over 10% of which are singletons. This TCR was sampled from a man aged 50-60 years who received an inactivated influenza vaccine. This rearrangement joins TRBV7-8 to TRBJ1-3, with D possibly matching TRBD1 (6 bases). The starting material was PBMCs from blood, obtained 35 to 45 days after vaccination. CDR3 bases: TGTGCCAGCAGCTTACCAGGGGCTGGAAACACCATATATTTT. This gives the protein CASSLPGAGNTIYF. Full variable domain (missing parts from reference TRBV7-8 and TRBJ1-3): GAGVSQSPRYKVAKRGQDVALRCDPISGHVSLFWYQQALGQGPEFLTYFQNEAQLDKSGLPSDRFFAERPEGSVSTLKIQRTQQEDSAVYLCASSLPGAGNTIYFGEGSWLTVV.